This TCR beta chain was found in a study of blood T cell repertoires in COVID-19. Study-wide context: Acute and convalescent COVID-19 specimens originated in the United States, Italy and Spain.

Authors' processing steps: How many nucleated cells were present was estimated from reference gene primer amplification. Generated by immunoSEQ multiplex PCR, the TCRdb table keeps only in-frame clones and is missing some. That table supplies the V and J calls and clone size; D and trimming were determined from the DNA. This sample has roughly 270,000 clones, with 85% found just once. Study members were between 18 and 89 years old and lived in approximately 25 US regions. The CDR3 is made up of 16 amino acids. V dropped 5 bases and J dropped 1; count of bases not matched to a gene: 9. Per germline, CDR1 SGHTA and CDR2 FQGNSA.

The J gene is TRBJ2-3, the V gene TRBV7-2; 7 bases are shared with TRBD1. The specimen was PBMCs or T cells enriched from blood (not recorded which). This TCR came from a woman between 45 and 60 years old who had recovered from COVID-19. The CDR3 DNA is TGTGCCAGCAGCCCCACCGGACAGGTCCGCACAGATACGCAGTATTTT. This encodes CASSPTGQVRTDTQYF.